Following are 10 T cell receptor beta chains from one sample sequenced in a study of T-cell memory formation after mild COVID-19 (dated by TCRdb to the early 2020s). Libraries were built with 5' RACE. TCRdb shows the sequencer as Illumina NovaSeq 6000. TCRdb reprocessing: public reads trimmed at Q25 with fastp, clones called with MiXCR, in-frame beta chains kept. Entries that share a CDR3 protein sequence are merged under the most common genes and DNA. Recorded for this sample are over 450,000 distinct CDR3 sequences; about 20% of them occurred a single time. Under 15% of the sample rests with the top ten. Sequencing was done on a sample of PBMCs or a T cell subset sorted from them (not recorded which). All receptors come from an adult woman who had mild COVID-19 (a few samples of this study predate the infection). The sample titles of this study are shuffled in the database, so cell type and time point are left out; the donor was told from shared clones.

This clonotype has more than one count but fewer than ten. The V and J genes are TRBV25-1 and TRBJ2-7; TRBD1 matches at 10 bases. The J segment lost 7 bases and the V segment lost 7 bases, leaving 7 bases of the junction unmatched. In germline, CDR1 is MGHDK, CDR2 SYGVNS. The CDR3 length is 13 residues. CDR3 amino acids: CASTGQGFREQYF. CDR3 nucleotides: TGTGCCAGCACGGGACAGGGGTTCCGAGAGCAGTACTTC.

This chain's CDR3 is CASSLVAGTTEAFF. CDR3 in DNA: TGTGCCAGCAGCTTAGTGGCCGGGACCACTGAAGCTTTCTTT. The chain is built from TRBV11-2 and TRBJ1-1; the D gene is possibly TRBD1 (5 bases). The germline CDR1 and CDR2 sequences are SGHAT and FQNNGV. The CDR3 is made up of 14 amino acids. V was pared by 1 base and J by 4 bases, with 10 bases between.

This chain connects TRBV5-1 to TRBJ2-6, with 9 nucleotides matching TRBD1. The germline V gene encodes CDR1 SGHRS and CDR2 YFSETQ. V shed 0 bases, J shed 0 bases, and the junction held 4 bases outside the gene matches. CDR3 length equals 18 residues. CDR3 nucleotides: TGCGCCAGCAGCTTGGCAGGGACAGGGAACTCTGGGGCCAACGTCCTGACTTTC. Translated, it gives CASSLAGTGNSGANVLTF. Full variable domain (missing parts from reference TRBV5-1 and TRBJ2-6): KAGVTQTPRYLIKTRGQQVTLSCSPISGHRSVSWYQQTPGQGLQFLFEYFSETQRNKGNFPGRFSGRQFSNSRSEMNVSTLELGDSALYLCASSLAGTGNSGANVLTFGAGSRLTVL.

In this sample, this clonotype turned up a few times. The chain has TRBV9 and TRBJ2-2; D is uncertain. Germline V lookup: CDR1 SGDLS, CDR2 YYNGEE. The length of the CDR3 is 14 residues. V was trimmed by 2 bases and J by 2 bases, leaving 7 bases between them. In DNA, the CDR3 is TGTGCCAGCAGCGTTAGGTTCAACACCGGGGAGCTGTTTTTT. Residues: CASSVRFNTGELFF.

This clonotype occurred many times. The V call is TRBV6-1, the J call TRBJ1-2; D gene uncertain. This CDR3 spans 16 amino acids. Between the trimmed V and J ends, which lost 7 bases and 4 bases, there was a span of 22 bases. Germline V gene data show CDR1 as MNHNS and CDR2 as SASEGT. The CDR3 sequence: CASTRTATLPVYGYTF. The DNA of the CDR3 is TGTGCCAGCACCAGGACGGCGACTCTACCCGTCTATGGCTACACCTTC.

CDR3 in DNA: TGTGCCAGCAGTGAATTAGGGGGCGGAGAAAAACTGTTTTTT. It encodes CASSELGGGEKLFF. This chain uses TRBV25-1 with TRBJ1-4, with TRBD1 matching over 7 bases. From germline, CDR1 is MGHDK and CDR2 SYGVNS. This CDR3 is built from 14 residues. V shed 1 base, J shed 8 bases, and the junction held 4 bases outside the gene matches.

This chain connects TRBV4-1 to TRBJ1-1, with no clear D. Germline CDR1 MGHRA, CDR2 YSYEKL. V lost 0 bases to trimming and J lost 4 bases, with 18 bases between them. This CDR3 comprises 17 residues. The CDR3 coding sequence is TGCGCCAGCAGCCAAGATAATTTTGGCGCGTGGGGCACTGAAGCTTTCTTT. Protein sequence: CASSQDNFGAWGTEAFF.

V usage is TRBV24-1 and J usage is TRBJ2-7; no definite D call. The CDR3 runs 13 residues. Germline CDR1 is KGHDR and CDR2 is SFDVKD. Trimming removed 5 bases from V and 5 bases from J, with 12 bases in between. The CDR3 spells CATSGQLTDEQYF. DNA of the CDR3: TGTGCCACCAGTGGTCAGCTTACCGACGAGCAGTACTTC.

V usage is TRBV6-1 and J usage is TRBJ2-7; 8 nucleotides line up with TRBD1. Unmatched junction bases numbered 7, after V lost 6 bases and J lost 3 bases. This CDR3 region has 14 residues. Germline CDR1 is MNHNS and CDR2 is SASEGT. The CDR3 DNA reads TGTGCCAGCAGAGACAGGGGTCGAGGCTACGAGCAGTACTTC. Translation gives CASRDRGRGYEQYF.

J is TRBJ2-1 and V is TRBV9; D might be TRBD2 (7 bases). Germline V gives CDR1 SGDLS, CDR2 YYNGEE. V lost 0 bases and J lost 8, with 12 bases in between. The CDR3 covers 14 residues. This chain's CDR3 is CASSVDGGGDEQFF. The CDR3 region has the DNA TGTGCCAGCAGCGTAGATGGGGGGGGCGATGAGCAGTTCTTC. Full variable domain (rest looked up from reference TRBV9 and TRBJ2-1): DSGVTQTPKHLITATGQRVTLRCSPRSGDLSVYWYQQSLDQGLQFLIQYYNGEERAKGNILERFSAQQFPDLHSELNLSSLELGDSALYFCASSVDGGGDEQFFGPGTRLTVL.